This T cell receptor (beta chain) was identified during a study of beta chain features in type 1 diabetes. Study conclusions and caveats: Type 1 diabetes patients showed a moderate but significant shortening of TCRB CDR3s in all four CD4+ subsets.

As every portion of the isolated RNA was reverse transcribed, the sequencing read expressed TCRB transcripts. Profiled with immunoSEQ multiplex PCR; TCRdb holds only in-frame clones, not every one. The sample records around 110,000 clones, roughly 15% being singletons. Germline CDR1 and CDR2: SGDLS and YYNGEE. V was pared by 8 bases and J by 5 bases, with 20 bases between. CDR3 length: 15 residues. The table lists this clone with a few counts. Its antigen is unidentified. Material for sequencing was central memory CD4+ T cells from blood. The TCR was taken from a young man with type 1 diabetes. The chain uses TRBV9 and TRBJ2-1; D gene ambiguous. CDR3 bases: TGTGCCAGTGGGTCGGGTAGCCTCCTCCACAATGAGCAGTTCTTC. The encoded protein is CASGSGSLLHNEQFF. The full variable domain, rest sourced from reference TRBV9 and TRBJ2-1, is DSGVTQTPKHLITATGQRVTLRCSPRSGDLSVYWYQQSLDQGLQFLIQYYNGEERAKGNILERFSAQQFPDLHSELNLSSLELGDSALYFCASGSGSLLHNEQFFGPGTRLTVL.